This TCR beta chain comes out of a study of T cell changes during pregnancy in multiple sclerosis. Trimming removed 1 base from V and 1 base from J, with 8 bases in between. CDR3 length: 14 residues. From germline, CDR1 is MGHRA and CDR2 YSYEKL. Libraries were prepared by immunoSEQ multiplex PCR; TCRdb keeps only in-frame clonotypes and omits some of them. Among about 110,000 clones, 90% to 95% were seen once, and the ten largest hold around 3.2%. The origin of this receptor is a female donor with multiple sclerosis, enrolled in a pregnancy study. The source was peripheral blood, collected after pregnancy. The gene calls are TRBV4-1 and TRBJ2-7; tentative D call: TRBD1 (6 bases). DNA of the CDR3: TGCGCCAGCAGCCAAGGCAGGGGATCCTACGAGCAGTACTTC. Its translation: CASSQGRGSYEQYF.